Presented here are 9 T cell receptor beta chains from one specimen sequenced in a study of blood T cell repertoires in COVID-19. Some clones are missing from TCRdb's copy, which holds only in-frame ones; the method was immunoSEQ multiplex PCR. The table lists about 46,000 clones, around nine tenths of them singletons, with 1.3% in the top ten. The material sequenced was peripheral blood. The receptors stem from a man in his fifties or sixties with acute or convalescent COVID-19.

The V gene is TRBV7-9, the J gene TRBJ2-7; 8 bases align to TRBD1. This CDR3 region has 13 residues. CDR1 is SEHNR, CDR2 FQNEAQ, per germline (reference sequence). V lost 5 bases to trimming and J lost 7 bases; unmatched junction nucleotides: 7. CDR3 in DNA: TGTGCCAGCAGCGTGAAGGACAGGGAAGAGCAGTACTTC. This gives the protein CASSVKDREEQYF. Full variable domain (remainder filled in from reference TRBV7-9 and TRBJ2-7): DTGVSQNPRHKITKRGQNVTFRCDPISEHNRLYWYRQTLGQGPEFLTYFQNEAQLEKSRLLSDRFSAERPKGSFSTLEIQRTEQGDSAMYLCASSVKDREEQYFGPGTRLTVT.

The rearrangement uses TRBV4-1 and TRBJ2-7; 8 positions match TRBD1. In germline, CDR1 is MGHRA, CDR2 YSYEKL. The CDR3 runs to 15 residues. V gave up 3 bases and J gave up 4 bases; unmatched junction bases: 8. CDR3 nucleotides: TGCGCCAGCAGCCATGGACAGGGCCGAGGATACGAGCAGTACTTC. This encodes CASSHGQGRGYEQYF.

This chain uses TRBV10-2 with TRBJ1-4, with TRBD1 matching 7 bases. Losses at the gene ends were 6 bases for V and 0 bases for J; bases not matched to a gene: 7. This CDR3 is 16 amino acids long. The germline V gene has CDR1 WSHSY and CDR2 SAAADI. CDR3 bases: TGCGCCAGCAGGGATGACAGGGCGGCAACTAATGAAAAACTGTTTTTT. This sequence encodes CASRDDRAATNEKLFF.

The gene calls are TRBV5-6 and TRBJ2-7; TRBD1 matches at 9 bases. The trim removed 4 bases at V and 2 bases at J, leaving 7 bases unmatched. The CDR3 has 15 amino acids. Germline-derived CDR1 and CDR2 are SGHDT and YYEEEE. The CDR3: CASSGTGTGTYEQYF. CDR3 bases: TGTGCCAGCAGCGGAACCGGGACAGGGACCTACGAGCAGTACTTC.

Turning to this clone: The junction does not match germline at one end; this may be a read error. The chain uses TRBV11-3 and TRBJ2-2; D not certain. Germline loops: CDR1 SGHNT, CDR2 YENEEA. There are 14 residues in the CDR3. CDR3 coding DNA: TGTGCCAGCAACTTAGATGGAGCGAACGGGGAGCTGTTTTTT. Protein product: CASNLDGANGELFF. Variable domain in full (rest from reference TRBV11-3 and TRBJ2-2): EAGVVQSPRYKIIEKKQPVAFWCNPISGHNTLYWYLQNLGQGPELLIRYENEEAVDDSQLPKDRFSAERLKGVDSTLKIQPAELGDSAVYLCASNLDGANGELFFGEGSRLTVL.

The CDR3 DNA is TGTGCCAGCTCCAGGACAGGACCTAGCAATCAGCCCCAGCATTTT. Protein sequence: CASSRTGPSNQPQHF. The V call is TRBV28, the J call TRBJ1-5; 7 bases align to TRBD1. Trimming cost V 8 bases and J 0 bases; bases outside gene matches: 7. The CDR3 consists of 15 residues. Germline V gene data show CDR1 as MDHEN and CDR2 as SYDVKM.

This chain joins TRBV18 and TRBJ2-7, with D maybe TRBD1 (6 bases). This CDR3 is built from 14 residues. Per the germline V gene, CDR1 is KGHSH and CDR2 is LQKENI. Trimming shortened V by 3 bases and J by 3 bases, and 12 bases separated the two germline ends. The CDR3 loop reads CASSPGTNDYEQYF. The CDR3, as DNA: TGTGCCAGCTCACCCGGGACAAACGACTACGAGCAGTACTTC.

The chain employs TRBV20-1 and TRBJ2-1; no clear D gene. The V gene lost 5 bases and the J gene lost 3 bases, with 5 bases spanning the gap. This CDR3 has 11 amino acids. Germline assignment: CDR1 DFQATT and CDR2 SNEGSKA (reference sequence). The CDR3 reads CSALYYNEQFF. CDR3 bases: TGCAGTGCTCTTTACTACAATGAGCAGTTCTTC.

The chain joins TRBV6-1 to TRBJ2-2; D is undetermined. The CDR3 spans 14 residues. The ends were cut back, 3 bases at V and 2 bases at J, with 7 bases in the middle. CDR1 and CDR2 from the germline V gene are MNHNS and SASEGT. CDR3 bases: TGTGCCAGCAGTGAGTCCCCTAACACCGGGGAGCTGTTTTTT. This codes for CASSESPNTGELFF.